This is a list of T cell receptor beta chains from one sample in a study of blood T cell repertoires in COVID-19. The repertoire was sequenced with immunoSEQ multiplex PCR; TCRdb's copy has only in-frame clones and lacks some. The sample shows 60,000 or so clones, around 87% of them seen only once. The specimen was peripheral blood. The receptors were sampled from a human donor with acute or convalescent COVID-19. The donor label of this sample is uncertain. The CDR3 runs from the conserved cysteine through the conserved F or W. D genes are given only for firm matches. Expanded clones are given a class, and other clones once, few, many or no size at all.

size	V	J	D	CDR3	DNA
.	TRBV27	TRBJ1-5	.	CASSFRGGNQPQHF	TGTGCCAGCAGTTTCCGCGGGGGCAATCAGCCCCAGCATTTT
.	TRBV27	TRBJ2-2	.	CASSLPRTGELFF	TGTGCCAGCAGCCTCCCCCGTACCGGGGAGCTGTTTTTT
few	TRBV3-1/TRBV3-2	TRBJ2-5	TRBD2	CASSPGLAGGEETQYF	TGTGCCAGCAGCCCGGGACTAGCGGGAGGGGAGGAGACCCAGTACTTC
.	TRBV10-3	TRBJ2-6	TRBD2	CAISGLAGAYSGANVLTF	TGTGCCATCAGTGGACTAGCGGGGGCCTACTCTGGGGCCAACGTCCTGACTTTC
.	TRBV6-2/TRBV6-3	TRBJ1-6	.	CASSYGGTATSSPLHF	TGTGCCAGCAGTTACGGGGGCACCGCTACCAGCTCACCCCTCCACTTT
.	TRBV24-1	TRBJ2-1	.	CATSDLRSRDKNEQFF	TGTGCCACCAGTGATTTGCGAAGCAGGGATAAAAATGAGCAGTTCTTC
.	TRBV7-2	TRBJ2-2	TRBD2	CASSLRLAALSGELFF	TGTGCCAGCAGCCTCCGACTAGCGGCGTTGTCCGGGGAGCTGTTTTTT
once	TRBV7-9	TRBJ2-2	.	CASSPSERTGELFF	TGTGCCAGCAGCCCCTCTGAGCGGACCGGGGAGCTGTTTTTT
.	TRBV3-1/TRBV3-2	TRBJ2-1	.	CASSPQGGTISYNEQFF	TGTGCCAGCAGCCCGCAGGGCGGAACCATTTCCTACAATGAGCAGTTCTTC
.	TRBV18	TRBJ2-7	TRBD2	CASSATSGSDEQYF	TGTGCCAGCTCAGCGACTAGCGGGAGCGACGAGCAGTACTTC
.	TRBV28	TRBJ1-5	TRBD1	CASSSRGGDQPQHF	TGTGCCAGCAGTTCTCGAGGGGGCGATCAGCCCCAGCATTTT
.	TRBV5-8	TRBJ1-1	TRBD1	CASSWRTGMNTEAFF	TGTGCCAGCAGCTGGCGGACAGGGATGAACACTGAAGCTTTCTTT
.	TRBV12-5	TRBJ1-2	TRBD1	CASGLTPQGAKGYGYTF	TGTGCTAGTGGTTTAACCCCCCAGGGGGCTAAGGGCTATGGCTACACCTTC
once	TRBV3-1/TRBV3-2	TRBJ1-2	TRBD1	CASSRDRFYGYTF	TGTGCCAGCAGCCGGGACAGATTCTATGGCTACACCTTC
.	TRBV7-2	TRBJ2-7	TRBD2	CASSQGLAGIRRF	TGTGCCAGCAGCCAGGGACTAGCGGGGATAAGGCGCTTC
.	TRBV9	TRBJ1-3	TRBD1	CASSPRDSFWRVGNTIYF	TGTGCCAGCAGCCCCAGGGACAGCTTTTGGAGGGTTGGAAACACCATATATTTT
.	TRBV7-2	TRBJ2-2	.	CASSLSINTGELFF	TGTGCCAGCAGCTTATCTATCAACACCGGGGAGCTGTTTTTT
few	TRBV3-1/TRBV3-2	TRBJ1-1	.	CASSRGSGTMNTEAFF	TGTGCCAGCAGCCGAGGATCCGGGACAATGAACACTGAAGCTTTCTTT
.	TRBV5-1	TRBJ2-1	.	CASMEALAHDYEQFF	TGCGCCAGCATGGAGGCCCTAGCACACGACTATGAGCAGTTCTTC
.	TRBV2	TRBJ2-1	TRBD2	CASSERSGGYNEQFF	TGTGCCAGCAGTGAAAGAAGCGGGGGCTACAATGAGCAGTTCTTC
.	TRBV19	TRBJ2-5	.	CASSVVARETQYF	TGTGCCAGTAGTGTAGTAGCGAGGGAGACCCAGTACTTC
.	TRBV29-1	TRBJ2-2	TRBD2	CSAPTSGGSSYTGELFF	TGCAGCGCTCCCACTAGCGGGGGATCATCATACACCGGGGAGCTGTTTTTT
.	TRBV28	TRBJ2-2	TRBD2	CASRGNSGRVGELFF	TGTGCCAGCAGGGGGAATAGCGGGAGAGTCGGGGAGCTGTTTTTT
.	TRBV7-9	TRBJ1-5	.	CASSPGGGFSNQPQHF	TGTGCCAGCAGCCCTGGGGGGGGTTTCAGCAATCAGCCCCAGCATTTT
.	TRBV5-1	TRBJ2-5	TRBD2	CASSPRGEETQYF	TGCGCCAGCAGCCCCCGGGGGGAAGAGACCCAGTACTTC
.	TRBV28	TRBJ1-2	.	CASRTDWYGYTF	TGTGCCAGCAGGACCGACTGGTATGGCTACACCTTC
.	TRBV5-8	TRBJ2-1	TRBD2	CASSPLWAGGRDNEQFF	TGTGCCAGCAGCCCGTTGTGGGCGGGAGGGAGGGACAATGAGCAGTTCTTC
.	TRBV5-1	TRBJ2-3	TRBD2	CASSFFSGGGTDTQYF	TGCGCCAGCAGCTTTTTTAGCGGGGGCGGCACAGATACGCAGTATTTT
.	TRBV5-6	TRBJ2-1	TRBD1	CASSFGTGVNNEQFF	TGTGCCAGCAGCTTCGGGACAGGAGTTAACAATGAGCAGTTCTTC
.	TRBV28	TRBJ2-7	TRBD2	CASIGLAEISYEQYF	TGTGCCAGCATAGGACTAGCGGAGATCTCCTACGAGCAGTACTTC
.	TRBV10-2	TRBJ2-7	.	CASSEQFLDEQYF	TGCGCCAGCAGTGAACAATTTCTGGACGAGCAGTACTTC
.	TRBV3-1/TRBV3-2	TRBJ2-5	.	CASSQDRGGVKTQYF	TGTGCCAGCAGCCAAGATAGGGGGGGGGTGAAGACCCAGTACTTC
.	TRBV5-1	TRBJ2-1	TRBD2	CASSLYQNSGRDEQFF	TGCGCCAGCAGCTTGTACCAAAATAGCGGGAGGGATGAGCAGTTCTTC
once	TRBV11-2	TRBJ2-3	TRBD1	CASKGLWGQSTDTQYF	TGTGCCAGCAAGGGTCTATGGGGACAGAGCACAGATACGCAGTATTTT